This TCR beta chain was sequenced during a study of blood T cell repertoires in COVID-19. Study-level information: Acute and convalescent COVID-19 specimens originated in the United States, Italy and Spain. PBMCs, B-cell-depleted T cells, or T cells were the source of the cDNA or gDNA that made up the material.

Original processing notes: Amplifying reference gene primers gave estimates of nucleated cell counts. Libraries were prepared by immunoSEQ multiplex PCR; TCRdb keeps only in-frame clonotypes and omits some of them. V and J calls and clone size are those listed in that table; D and trimming were worked out from the DNA. The data show 50,000 or so clones, with over 90% seen just once and 1% held by the top ten. The CDR3 has 15 residues. Germline CDR1 reads SGHTA; CDR2 reads FQGNSA. V was clipped by 1 base and J by 6 bases; unmatched bases: 8. This chain links TRBV7-2 with TRBJ2-7; 8 bases fit TRBD1. The specimen was peripheral blood. The clonotype comes from a man in his fifties or sixties with COVID-19, enrolled during active disease. The CDR3 reads CASSLGLARGLEQYF. Written as DNA, the CDR3 is TGTGCCAGCAGCTTAGGCCTGGCCAGGGGGCTCGAGCAGTACTTC.